The subject of this entry is one TCR beta chain. Its antigen is currently not known. There are no base qualities to consult, and no much larger clone falls within one base. These data belong to a study of T cells in Graves' hyperthyroidism and ophthalmopathy (dated by TCRdb to the late 2010s). The study in broad terms: Peripheral blood samples were taken at initial diagnosis, before any treatment was given. A discovery cohort of roughly 100 patients, roughly 43 with Graves' ophthalmopathy and more than 55 with stable Graves' hyperthyroidism, was used to find distinguishing TCR V-J signatures. An independent validation cohort of about 20 hyperthyroidism patients and 17 patients who later progressed to ophthalmopathy tested prospective prediction of ophthalmopathy. The approximately 97 discovery patients were randomly divided into training and test sets at a 7:3 ratio. The study also compared thyroid tissue and blood T-cell repertoires from five or six Graves' hyperthyroidism patients. Following sampling, methimazole starting at 30 mg daily was given to hyperthyroidism patients, and high-dose intravenous methylprednisolone was given to ophthalmopathy patients. The paper describes TCR Vbeta CDR3 sequencing of 140 or so peripheral blood samples, made up of around 41 ophthalmopathy patients, 70 to 75 hyperthyroidism patients and 17 progressor patients. Broader findings and caveats from the paper: No statistical method was used to set the sample size in advance, and investigators knew the group allocation. In validation, the model predicted progression to ophthalmopathy with over 60% sensitivity and roughly 75% specificity, a median of about six months before onset. Blood samples also contained most of the expanded thyroid clonotypes (frequency above 0.001), which suggests that blood repertoires may reflect thyroid immune responses. A 13 V-J signature model separated ophthalmopathy from stable hyperthyroidism, with about 88% sensitivity and roughly 82% specificity in cross-validation and 80%/75% in testing.

The CDR3 contains 14 residues, cysteine and phenylalanine counted. Just CDR3 DNA is preserved here, 42 bases in frame from base 1. Trimming takes 7 bases off V and 4 bases off J; junction bases not matched to a gene: 5. CDR1 LNHDA and CDR2 SQIVND were looked up in the germline V gene (reference sequence). Ophthalmopathy patients had moderately to severely active disease, with a Clinical Activity Score of 3 or more, a NOSPECS grade of 4 or more, and a disease duration of less than 3 months. The study excluded patients with uncontrolled infections, other autoimmune diseases, pregnancy or lactation. Clinical symptoms, serum thyroxine and TRAb, thyroid ultrasound, and orbital computed tomography formed the basis for the diagnoses. PBMCs were isolated from around 10 ml of fresh peripheral blood by Ficoll-Paque density gradient centrifugation. Total RNA was extracted using Trizol reagent, and RNA quality was assessed on an Agilent 2100 Bioanalyzer.

TCR beta CDR3 regions were amplified from RNA transcripts. The first round of RT-PCR for the TCR CDR3 was performed with the HTBI primer set and the Qiagen OneStep RT-PCR kit. Libraries were constructed in a second round of multiplex PCR, after which size selection and purification were carried out. Libraries were sequenced paired-end with 100 bp reads on an Illumina HiSeq2000. In the source study's methods: SOAPnuke was used to process the raw data, removing reads that contained adapters or uncalled bases, had a mean Phred below 15, or lacked an exact match to the constant primer or identifier. COPE v1.2.5 was used to merge high-quality paired reads, and clonotypes were defined as unique nucleotide sequences. MiTCR v1.1 was used to align clonotypes to the IMGT TRBV, TRBD and TRBJ reference segments. The analysis was restricted to V-J combinations with a frequency above 0.0001, which together covered 99.2% of the repertoires. The TCS score was defined as the ratio of F50 (clonal expansion) to E x V (chaos), calculated using BLOSUM62-based TCRdist between CDR3 peptides within each V-J. Welch's t-statistics and random forest reduced around 510 V-J features to 10 to 15, which were used in a naive Bayes classifier (R e1071). TCRdb passed the public sequencing reads through fastp at Q25 and MiXCR, retaining productive beta sequences. Every distinct CDR3 protein forms one entry, paired with its most common genes and DNA. The V and J calls and clone size are TCRdb's, not the authors'. The sample data list about 640,000 distinct CDR3 sequences, and about a fifth of these were observed just once. 34% of the sample is in the top ten clones.

The TCR sequence derives from a man between 25 and 39 years old with Graves' ophthalmopathy. Sequences were obtained from blood. Here the chain combines TRBV19 and TRBJ2-1; the central 9 bases match TRBD2. For the CDR3, the sequence is CASKDSGGYNEQFF. The DNA sequence is TGTGCCAGTAAGGATAGCGGGGGTTACAATGAGCAGTTCTTC.